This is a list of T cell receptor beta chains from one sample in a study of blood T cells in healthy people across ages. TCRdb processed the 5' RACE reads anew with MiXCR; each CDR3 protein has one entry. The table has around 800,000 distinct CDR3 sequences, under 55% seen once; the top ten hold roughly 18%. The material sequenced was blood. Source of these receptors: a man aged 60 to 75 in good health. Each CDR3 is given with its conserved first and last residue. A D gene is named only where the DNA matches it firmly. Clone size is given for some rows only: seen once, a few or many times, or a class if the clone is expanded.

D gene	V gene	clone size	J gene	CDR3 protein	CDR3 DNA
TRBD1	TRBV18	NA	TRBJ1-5	CASSNGTVNQPQHF	TGTGCCAGCTCAAATGGGACAGTCAATCAGCCCCAGCATTTT
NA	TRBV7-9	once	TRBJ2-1	CASSPLQNGLNEQFF	TGTGCCAGCAGCCCTCTACAGAATGGGTTGAATGAGCAGTTCTTC
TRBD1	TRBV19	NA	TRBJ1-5	CASSMSGQGYQPQHF	TGTGCCAGTAGTATGTCGGGACAGGGATATCAGCCCCAGCATTTT
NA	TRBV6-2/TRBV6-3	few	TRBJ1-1	CASSYSASQPLLNTEAFF	TGTGCCAGCAGTTACTCGGCCTCCCAGCCATTACTGAACACTGAAGCTTTCTTT
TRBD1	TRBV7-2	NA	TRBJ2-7	CASSPGQGRSSYEQYF	TGTGCCAGCAGCCCAGGACAGGGACGTAGTTCCTACGAGCAGTACTTC
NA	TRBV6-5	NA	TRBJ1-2	CASSRPGSPSQDGYTF	TGTGCCAGCAGTCGACCGGGATCCCCCTCTCAGGATGGCTACACCTTC
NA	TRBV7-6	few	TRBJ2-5	CASSPVGRGVNGESETQYF	TGTGCCAGCAGCCCTGTCGGCAGGGGCGTAAATGGGGAATCGGAGACCCAGTACTTC
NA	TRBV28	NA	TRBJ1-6	CASSQGRVVPPLHF	TGTGCCAGCAGCCAAGGACGGGTGGTTCCACCCCTCCACTTT
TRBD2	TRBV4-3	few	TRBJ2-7	CASSQEISGGISYEQYF	TGCGCCAGCAGCCAAGAGATAAGCGGGGGGATCTCCTACGAGCAGTACTTC
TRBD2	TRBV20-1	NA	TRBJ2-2	CSARALGTSWAGELFF	TGCAGTGCTAGAGCCTTAGGGACTAGCTGGGCCGGGGAGCTGTTTTTT
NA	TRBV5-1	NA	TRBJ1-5	CASSPLGNQPQHF	TGCGCCAGCAGCCCCTTGGGAAATCAGCCCCAGCATTTT
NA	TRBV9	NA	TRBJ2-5	CASSQQGWVETQYF	TGTGCCAGCAGCCAACAGGGTTGGGTCGAGACCCAGTACTTC
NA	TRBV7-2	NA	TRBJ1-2	CASSLEINYGYTF	TGTGCCAGCAGCTTAGAGATAAACTATGGCTACACCTTC
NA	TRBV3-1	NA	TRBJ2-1	CASSQDPGLKNNEQFF	TGTGCCAGCAGCCAAGACCCCGGACTAAAAAACAATGAGCAGTTCTTC
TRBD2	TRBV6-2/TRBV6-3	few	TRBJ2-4	CASSYSGRGTQIKNIQYF	TGTGCCAGCAGTTACTCCGGGCGGGGGACTCAAATCAAAAACATTCAGTACTTC